Listed here are 8 T cell receptor beta chains from one sample, sequenced in a study of T cell responses to AZD1222 COVID-19 vaccine. Clones were sequenced by immunoSEQ multiplex PCR, and TCRdb holds only the in-frame ones, with some missing. The profile shows approximately 110,000 clones, around 90% of them singletons. The sequencing here drew on peripheral blood, taken on day 0 of AZD1222 vaccination. These receptors were obtained from an adult in good health.

The chain combines TRBV13 with TRBJ1-2; D might be TRBD1 (5 bases). Germline lookup yields CDR1 PRHDT and CDR2 FYEKMQ (reference sequence). Trimming stripped 5 bases from V and 4 bases from J, with 11 bases between. CDR3 length equals 13 residues. The CDR3 region is CASSTGARYGYTF. CDR3 coding DNA: TGTGCCAGCAGCACCGGGGCCCGCTATGGCTACACCTTC.

V gene TRBV4-3 combines with J gene TRBJ2-7; 8 positions match TRBD1. Germline V CDR1 and CDR2: LGHNA, YSLEER. The CDR3 runs to 14 residues. V gave up 4 bases and J gave up 1 base; unmatched junction bases: 3. Here the CDR3 DNA reads TGCGCCAGCAGCCGATGGACAGGGTCCTACGAGCAGTACTTC. Protein product: CASSRWTGSYEQYF.

This chain connects TRBV3-1 (or the pseudogene TRBV3-2) to TRBJ1-6; no clear D gene. Trimming took 0 bases from V and 10 from J, leaving 13 bases between them. This CDR3 is 15 amino acids long. Germline CDR1 reads LGHDT; CDR2 reads YNNKEL (reference sequence). CDR3 loop: CASSQDSSLGSPLHF. The CDR3 DNA reads TGTGCCAGCAGCCAAGATAGCAGTCTGGGGTCACCCCTCCACTTT.

The V call is TRBV19, the J call TRBJ2-5; either TRBD1 or TRBD2 may supply D (5 bases each). This CDR3 spans 15 amino acids. CDR1 LNHDA and CDR2 SQIVND come from the germline V gene (reference sequence). Deletions cut 1 base from V and 5 bases from J, with 14 bases between. CDR3 region: CASSIAGQGEETQYF. The CDR3 DNA reads as TGTGCCAGTAGTATAGCGGGGCAGGGTGAGGAGACCCAGTACTTC.

The chain has TRBV7-9 and TRBJ1-1; D remains ambiguous. The V and J ends lost 1 base and 0 bases respectively, with 6 bases between them. The CDR3 length is 14 residues. Germline assignment: CDR1 SEHNR and CDR2 FQNEAQ (reference sequence). CDR3 bases: TGTGCCAGCAGCTTAGATAGAATGAACACTGAAGCTTTCTTT. Amino acid sequence: CASSLDRMNTEAFF. Together with reference TRBV7-9 and TRBJ1-1, the CDR3 gives the full variable domain: DTGVSQNPRHKITKRGQNVTFRCDPISEHNRLYWYRQTLGQGPEFLTYFQNEAQLEKSRLLSDRFSAERPKGSFSTLEIQRTEQGDSAMYLCASSLDRMNTEAFFGQGTRLTVV.

The V call is TRBV3-1 (or the pseudogene TRBV3-2), the J call TRBJ2-7, with TRBD2 matching over 12 bases. Germline V gene lookup returns CDR1 LGHDT and CDR2 YNNKEL (reference sequence). There are 15 residues in the CDR3. The V and J ends lost 3 bases and 3 bases, in that order; junction bases with no gene match: 3. DNA for the CDR3: TGTGCCAGCAGCCAGACTAGCGGGGGCTTCTACGAGCAGTACTTC. This codes for CASSQTSGGFYEQYF.

V usage is TRBV4-3 and J usage is TRBJ2-2; 11 positions match TRBD2. The CDR3 is 18 amino acids. The V gene end was trimmed by 0 bases and the J gene end by 3 bases; junction bases not matched to a gene: 6. Germline V lookup: CDR1 LGHNA, CDR2 YSLEER. CDR3 residues: CASSQELGTSGYTGELFF. In DNA, the CDR3 is TGCGCCAGCAGCCAAGAACTGGGGACTAGCGGCTACACCGGGGAGCTGTTTTTT.

The rearrangement joins TRBV11-2 to TRBJ1-2; 9 bases line up with TRBD1. This CDR3 comprises 13 residues. Germline V gene lookup returns CDR1 SGHAT and CDR2 FQNNGV. J lost 4 bases, V lost 7 bases, and 4 bases had no gene match. The DNA for the CDR3 is TGTGCCAGCATGACGGGACAGGGCTATGGCTACACCTTC. It translates to CASMTGQGYGYTF.